A single T cell receptor (beta chain) is shown here with its context. Its target antigen remains unknown. No base-level quality is on record; no much larger clone is a single base apart. These data belong to a study of cytomegalovirus exposure and HLA in healthy donors (dated by TCRdb to 2016 to 2017). Concerning the study at large: An earlier analysis of approximately 590 of the donors reported roughly 300 Gb of sequence data and around 120 million unique TCR beta sequences from some 180 million T cells. Typing coverage differed by locus: A, B, C, DRB1 and DQB1 were typed in about 629-630 donors, DQA1 in about 510, DPA1 in nearly 610, and DPB1 in 450 to 480. The genetic ancestry cluster associated with self-reported Caucasian donors included roughly 84% of the 350 to 500 genotyped donors. Besides the first cohort of about 730 subjects, a separate validation cohort made up of over a hundred different subjects was used. HLA typing included class I and class II loci at four-digit resolution. Alongside the repertoire data, information on donor age, sex, ethnicity and CMV serostatus was compiled. The study aimed to test whether signatures of past pathogen exposure could be identified by cataloging public T cell receptors. Approximately 310 gigabases of sequencing data and roughly 80 million unique TCR sequences made up an early release that covered nearly 650 HLA-typed donors. An earlier analysis of around 580 of the donors used high-throughput TCR beta sequencing to judge whether each TCR beta V gene segment behaved as functional or pseudogenic. A handful of DR-DQ haplotypes were handled as single units for association and clustering because linkage in the cohort was strong. The study used immunosequencing to profile the T cell repertoires of 666 subjects and linked those repertoires to cytomegalovirus serostatus. All discovery cohort repertoires had been generated using a single sequencing platform. The study combined high-throughput TCR immunosequencing, statistical association of individual TCRs with disease status, and machine learning to predict cytomegalovirus infection status. In the later analysis, no new phenotypic data were used to find candidate immune exposures; instead, reliance was placed on TCR beta sequences and their occurrence across donors. Among approximately 370 genotyped donors of the cohort, an average of approximately 240,000 unique TCR beta nucleotide sequences was sequenced per donor, of which 15% to 20% were non-productive. A later genetic analysis took genome-wide SNP genotypes for about 55% of the 666 donors and used that subset as a discovery cohort. In a later analysis, previously published TCR beta repertoires from several hundred donors were re-analyzed and high-resolution HLA genotyping was added so that TCR occurrence patterns could be studied.

The cohort was made up of roughly 670 healthy bone marrow donors. At the time of sampling, every cohort member was nominally healthy, though immune exposures that went unrecorded were likely present. The donor tested CMV seropositive and was one of the 289 seropositive cohort members. Each donor provided a peripheral blood sample, and peripheral blood mononuclear cells were used for TCR beta sequencing. The Qiagen DNeasy Blood Extraction Kit was used to extract genomic DNA from the blood cell samples. V loses 3 bases at its end and J loses 8 bases; junction bases beyond the gene matches: 9. CDR1 and CDR2 are drawn from the germline V gene: LGHNT, FRNRAP. The CDR3 holds 16 amino acids from the cysteine to the phenylalanine. Only the CDR3 DNA stays, 48 bases, in frame from base 1. Findings and caveats that apply to the study as a whole: A cluster of highly shared sequence variants was judged likely to represent a technical artifact of the sequencing pipeline. An earlier analysis of approximately 540 of the donors showed that most TCR beta V segments appeared in productive rearrangements either about 87% or about 30% of the time, which broadly matched IMGT annotations. A further reported finding was that TCR beta sequences accurately predicted the HLA-A and HLA-B alleles for most subjects in the first cohort. In a later analysis, TCR association rates were found to vary across HLA loci, with the most associated TCRs seen for DRB1 alleles and the fewest for HLA-C alleles. HLA typing was unavailable for some donors at each locus, so association tests used only the typed subset. Several of the top co-occurrence clusters appeared to be linked to parvovirus B19, influenza, CMV and Epstein-Barr virus, according to a later analysis. Only TCR beta chains were sequenced in this cohort, and the absence of alpha or paired-chain data limited detectable features. Some IMGT-functional V segments, including TRBV6-2 and TRBV6-3, could not be told apart with the 87-base-pair reads, so those segments were excluded. For the cohort, immune exposure information was limited to CMV serostatus. Cytomegalovirus status was reported to be diagnosed by the classifier with high specificity and sensitivity in both the original and validation cohorts. When HLA alleles, especially DR and DQ, strongly co-occurred, attributing TCR associations to individual alleles was difficult. In a later analysis, HLA-associated TCR beta chains showed more clonal expansion and lower generation probabilities than non-associated chains that were equally common. In the study, 164 TCR beta chains were listed as associated with cytomegalovirus. An association between a missense DCLRE1C variant and V-gene and J-gene trimming of TCR beta chains was found in a later genetic analysis and replicated in an independent cohort. Correlated functional status among segregating V segments might reflect linkage disequilibrium, but an unknown experimental factor could not be ruled out. Sequencing depth was assumed to be roughly uniform across donors in the presence/absence analyses, though that assumption may not hold. Compared with the approximately 710-donor mean, donors in an Asian-associated ancestry cluster had fewer N-insertions in productive TCRs, according to a later genetic analysis. While some public TCRs were present in many individuals, most TCR sequences turned up only very rarely across donors. The earlier analysis of almost 600 of the donors excluded around 17 rarely observed V segments, including chromosome 9 orphons, because counts were too low. In vitro tests confirmed that a few of the cytomegalovirus-associated TCR beta chains recognize cytomegalovirus antigens. The authors suggested that the approach could potentially be extended to other disease states and immunological phenotypes. Most CMV-associated TCR beta chains appeared to be HLA-restricted in a later analysis, and the HLA associations seemed to be driven largely by CMV exposure. At a false discovery rate of 0.05, a later analysis linked 16,951 TCR beta sequences to specific HLA alleles.

To prepare the library, the immunoSEQ multiplex PCR assay was applied. For the multiplex PCR, a mixture combining 60 forward primers for TCR Vbeta segments and 13 reverse primers for TCR Jbeta segments was used. The CDR3 region of rearranged TCR beta genes was amplified from genomic DNA by a multiplex PCR assay. The Illumina HiSeq System was used to sequence the amplified TCR beta libraries as 87-base-pair reads. Regarding the original processing steps: In a later analysis, some 80 million unique TCR beta chains were counted across the 650 to 700 repertoires, and around 10 million of these chains were shared by at least two donors. To remove PCR and sequencing errors, raw reads were error-corrected and collapsed into unique sequences using a nearest-neighbor algorithm that merged closely related sequences. V, D and J gene segments were assigned by aligning CDR3 sequences to IMGT reference sequences. For a sequence to be retained, at least a six-nucleotide match to both a V gene segment and a J gene segment was required. Rearrangements were called productive when the CDR3 lacked stop codons and stayed in frame with V and J; all others were non-productive. Following IMGT convention, CDR3 was defined as the stretch from the second conserved V-encoded cysteine to the conserved J-encoded phenylalanine. Sequences without an unambiguous match to a single V gene segment were excluded from the earlier analysis of a few hundred of the donors. An earlier analysis of over 450 of the donors classified V segments as functional when productive rearrangements were above 56.7% and as segregating when the standard deviation between donors was above 5%. A statistical classification framework was developed to diagnose cytomegalovirus status using the catalog of TCR beta chain sequences. V and J gene assignment, in a later analysis, came from comparing TCR nucleotide sequences with IMGT/GENE-DB human TR gene sequences. A later analysis assigned CDR3 sequences and most-parsimonious VDJ recombination scenarios with the TCRdist pipeline. A later analysis defined each TCR beta chain by its CDR3 amino acid sequence plus V-gene family, and excluded reads lacking a unique V-gene family. To address suspected cross-contamination and a sequencing artifact, a later analysis removed approximately 590 highly shared, low-generation-probability nucleotide sequences. In a later analysis, a clonal expansion index for each public chain was calculated from normalized within-repertoire ranks of inferred template counts. A later analysis computed generation probabilities with a VDJ recombination model fitted to out-of-frame rearrangements, and checked the results against IGoR. In a later analysis, TCR-TCR, TCR-HLA and TCR-CMV co-occurrence was scored with hypergeometric tests, and a repertoire-size bias correction was applied to TCR pairs. A later analysis estimated false discovery rates by permuting HLA or CMV assignments 20 times. In a later analysis, co-occurring TCRs were grouped using DBSCAN, with TCRdist sequence similarity added in when clustering inside HLA-allele-positive subsets. Repertoires with fewer than 30,000 or more than 120,000 public chains, plus five repertoires with anomalous nucleotide sharing, were excluded from co-occurrence clustering. The clones in this table, taken by TCRdb from immuneACCESS, are in-frame only. Not every clone is retained; where verified, under half of the shortfall comes from an unresolved V gene, and the cause of the rest is unknown. V and J calls and clone size are copied from that table; D and trimming were computed from the DNA. The sample records about 160,000 clones, more than 80% of which are singletons. The ten most abundant clones make up roughly 7.6% of the sample.

The chain joins TRBV12-5 to TRBJ1-6, with 8 bases in between that match TRBD1. Sequenced input: PBMCs. The clonotype originates from a woman under 40 in good health and CMV-seropositive. The nucleotides read TGTGCTAGTGGTTTTAAGGCAGGGGGCTACGATTCACCCCTCCACTTT. Its coded protein is CASGFKAGGYDSPLHF.